Sequencing of this T cell receptor (beta chain) was carried out in a study of OX40 agonist ivuxolimab in advanced cancers. Study information: Three dose-escalation patients had partial responses: one with hepatocellular carcinoma and two with cutaneous melanoma. Findings and limits, study-wide: At 0.1 to 3.0 mg/kg and by week 6, CD4+ and CD8+ T cells in the blood had expanded clonally.

About this clone: Its antigen remains unidentified.

Trimming shortened V by 5 bases and J by 7 bases, and 24 bases separated the two germline ends. This CDR3 has 18 residues. The germline V gene encodes CDR1 SNHLY and CDR2 FYNNEI. Method: immunoSEQ multiplex PCR; TCRdb's copy keeps in-frame clones and lacks some. This table holds 90,000 to 100,000 clones, 90% found once. The genes are TRBV2 and TRBJ1-6, with a weak D call TRBD1 (6 bases). This sequence originates from an adult with an advanced solid tumor such as melanoma, head and neck, liver or kidney cancer. Sample: CD4+ or CD8+ T cells sorted from blood, taken in a trial of the OX40 agonist ivuxolimab. CDR3 coding DNA: TGTGCCAGCAGTCAAATTCTAAGGACTTGGGGGCAAAATTCACCCCTCCACTTT. Translating gives CASSQILRTWGQNSPLHF.